These T cell receptor beta chains were read from a single sample in a study of shared clonotypes between healthy human individuals. The repertoire was sequenced with immunoSEQ multiplex PCR; TCRdb's copy has only in-frame clones and lacks some. The profile covers around 2.1 million clones, with roughly 95% appearing a single time and 0.13% taken by the ten largest. Sample: naive CD4+ T cells sorted from blood. The receptors here all came from a man younger than 35 in good health. Each CDR3 is given with its conserved first and last residue. A D gene is named only where the DNA matches it firmly. A row's size may be missing; if present it is once, few, many or a size class.

abundance	j_gene	v_gene	d_gene	CDR3nt	CDR3aa
.	TRBJ1-6	TRBV2	TRBD1	TGTGCCAGCGTTCGTGGAGGGACAGAATCTTCACCCCTCCACTTT	CASVRGGTESSPLHF
.	TRBJ2-7	TRBV5-1	TRBD1	TGCGCCAGCAGCCCCGCTCCGGGACAGGGGGGGTCCTACGAGCAGTACTTC	CASSPAPGQGGSYEQYF
.	TRBJ2-7	TRBV30	.	TGTGCCTGGAGTCCGGGGCGGGGGACACCCCGGGGGTACTTC	CAWSPGRGTPRGYF
.	TRBJ2-3	TRBV11-2	TRBD2	TGTGCCAGCAGCTTAGGTCCTAGCGGGAAGGCAGATACGCAGTATTTT	CASSLGPSGKADTQYF
once	TRBJ2-6	TRBV9	TRBD1	TGTGCCAGCAGCGTAGTACAGGGGGCTGCTGGGGCCAACGTCCTGACTTTC	CASSVVQGAAGANVLTF
.	TRBJ2-4	TRBV29-1	.	TGCAGCGTTGGGACCGCCGGGAACATTCAGTACTTC	CSVGTAGNIQYF
.	TRBJ2-3	TRBV29-1	TRBD1	TGCAGCGCAGAACAGGGGGCAACCACAGATACGCAGTATTTT	CSAEQGATTDTQYF
.	TRBJ1-3	TRBV5-1	TRBD1	TGCGCCAGCAGTACAGGGGGCGCGGCGGGAAACACCATATATTTT	CASSTGGAAGNTIYF
few	TRBJ1-6	TRBV27	TRBD1	TGTGCCAGCAGTCTTGGACAGGGGTATTCACCCCTCCACTTT	CASSLGQGYSPLHF
.	TRBJ1-5	TRBV19	TRBD1	TGTGCCAGTAGTCCTCGTGGGACAGGTCATAGCAATCAGCCCCAGCATTTT	CASSPRGTGHSNQPQHF